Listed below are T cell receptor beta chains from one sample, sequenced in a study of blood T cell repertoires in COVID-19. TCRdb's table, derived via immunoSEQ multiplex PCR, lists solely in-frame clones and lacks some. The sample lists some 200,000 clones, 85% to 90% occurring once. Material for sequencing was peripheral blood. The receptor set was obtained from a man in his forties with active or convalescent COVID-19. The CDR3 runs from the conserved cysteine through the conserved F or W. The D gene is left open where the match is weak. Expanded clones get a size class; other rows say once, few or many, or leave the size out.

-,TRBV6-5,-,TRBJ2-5,CASRIQGQETQYF,TGTGCCAGCAGAATACAGGGCCAGGAGACCCAGTACTTC
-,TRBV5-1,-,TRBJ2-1,CASSLEHRNEQFF,TGCGCCAGCAGCTTGGAACATCGCAATGAGCAGTTCTTC
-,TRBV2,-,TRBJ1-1,CASGAGKMNTEAFF,TGTGCCAGCGGGGCAGGGAAAATGAACACTGAAGCTTTCTTT
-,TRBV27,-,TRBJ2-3,CASRGWGTDTQYF,TGTGCCAGCCGGGGATGGGGCACAGATACGCAGTATTTT
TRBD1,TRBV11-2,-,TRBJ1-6,CASSLYPGGTNSPLHF,TGTGCCAGCAGCTTATATCCAGGGGGCACTAATTCACCCCTCCACTTT
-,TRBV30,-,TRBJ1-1,CAWTRNTEAFF,TGTGCCTGGACCAGGAACACTGAAGCTTTCTTT
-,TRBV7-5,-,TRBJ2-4,CARSLVGCRDRQNIQYF,TGTGCCAGAAGCTTAGTCGGCTGTCGAGACAGACAAAACATTCAGTACTTC
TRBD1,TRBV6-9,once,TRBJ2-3,CASNRGPFTDTQYF,TGTGCCAGCAACAGGGGGCCCTTCACAGATACGCAGTATTTT
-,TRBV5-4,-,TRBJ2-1,CAFRGFSSYNEQFF,TGTGCCTTTCGGGGGTTTAGCTCCTACAATGAGCAGTTCTTC
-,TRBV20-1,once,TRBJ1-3,CSASAQDTIYF,TGCAGTGCTAGCGCCCAGGACACCATATATTTT
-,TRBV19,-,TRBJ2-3,CASSIPPDTQYF,TGTGCCAGTAGTATCCCTCCAGATACGCAGTATTTT
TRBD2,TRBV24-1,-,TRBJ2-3,CATSKGLLAGGHLYSTDTQYF,TGTGCCACCAGTAAAGGCCTACTAGCGGGGGGCCACCTATATAGCACAGATACGCAGTATTTT
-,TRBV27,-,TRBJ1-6,CASKLGGLNSPLHF,TGTGCCAGCAAATTGGGAGGTCTTAATTCACCCCTCCACTTT
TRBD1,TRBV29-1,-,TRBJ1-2,CSVDPQTGGFGYTF,TGCAGCGTGGACCCCCAGACAGGGGGCTTTGGCTACACCTTC
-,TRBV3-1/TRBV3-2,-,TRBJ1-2,CASAVRDTINGDYGYTF,TGTGCCAGCGCTGTCCGGGACACAATCAACGGGGACTATGGCTACACCTTC
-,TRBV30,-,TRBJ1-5,CAWSVQSNQPQHF,TGTGCCTGGAGTGTCCAGAGCAATCAGCCCCAGCATTTT
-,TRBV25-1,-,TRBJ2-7,CASSESETGWIGQYF,TGTGCCAGCAGTGAATCTGAGACAGGTTGGATCGGGCAGTACTTC
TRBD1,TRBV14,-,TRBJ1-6,CASSPGTRTGRPGVDSPLHF,TGTGCCAGCAGCCCCGGAACTAGGACAGGCCGACCCGGAGTTGATTCACCCCTCCACTTT
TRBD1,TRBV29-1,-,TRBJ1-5,CSAVGQGTQPQHF,TGCAGCGCTGTGGGACAGGGGACTCAGCCCCAGCATTTT
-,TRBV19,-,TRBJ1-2,CASSMDSNYGYTF,TGTGCCAGTAGTATGGACAGTAACTATGGCTACACCTTC
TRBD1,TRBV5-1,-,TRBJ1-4,CASRGTGFPSAEKLFF,TGCGCCAGCAGGGGGACAGGGTTTCCTAGTGCGGAAAAACTGTTTTTT
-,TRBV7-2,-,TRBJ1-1,CASSLFYGPQGTEAFF,TGTGCCAGCAGCTTATTCTATGGACCCCAGGGCACTGAAGCTTTCTTT
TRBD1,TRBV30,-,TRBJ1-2,CAWSAGTVLGYTF,TGTGCCTGGAGTGCTGGGACAGTACTTGGCTACACCTTC
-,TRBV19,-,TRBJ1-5,CASSKETSGIHQPQHF,TGTGCCAGTAGTAAAGAAACTTCAGGGATTCATCAGCCCCAGCATTTT
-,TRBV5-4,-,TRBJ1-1,CASSLGSPGDTEAFF,TGTGCCAGCAGCTTGGGCTCACCCGGGGACACTGAAGCTTTCTTT
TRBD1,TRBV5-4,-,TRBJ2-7,CAGSTPNDRDGEQYF,TGTGCCGGCAGCACGCCAAATGACAGGGACGGCGAGCAGTACTTC